This entry lists 13 T cell receptor beta chains sequenced from one sample in a study of beta chain features in type 1 diabetes. Sequencing targeted expressed TCRB transcripts, as all isolated RNA had been reverse transcribed. Measured with immunoSEQ multiplex PCR; TCRdb has only the in-frame clones, and not every one. Of roughly 180,000 clones in the sample, approximately 8% were seen once. Their recognized antigens are unknown. Study-level results: Shorter TCRB CDR3s, moderately but significantly so, were found in Type 1 diabetes patients in all four CD4+ subsets.

Material: central memory CD4+ T cells from blood. The receptor set was obtained from a woman aged 40 to 50 with type 1 diabetes.

This clone was seen a handful of times. The gene calls are TRBV28 and TRBJ2-2; 9 bases are a match to TRBD2. From germline, CDR1 is MDHEN and CDR2 SYDVKM. V lost 8 bases to trimming and J lost 1 base; unmatched junction nucleotides: 5. The CDR3 length is 15 residues. The DNA for the CDR3 is TGTGCCAGCCTCGCACTAGCGGGGAACACCGGGGAGCTGTTTTTT. This translates into CASLALAGNTGELFF.

This clone was seen a few times. The rearrangement links TRBV30 to TRBJ2-5; D gene ambiguous. Trimming pared 3 bases from V and 4 bases from J, leaving 9 bases between. Germline V gene data show CDR1 as GTSNPN and CDR2 as SVGIG (reference sequence). This CDR3 region has 12 residues. The CDR3 loop reads CAWRLPRETQYF. CDR3 in DNA: TGTGCCTGGAGGCTCCCCAGAGAGACCCAGTACTTC.

This clone was detected a few times. The gene calls are TRBV19 and TRBJ1-5; no firm D call. This CDR3 is 14 amino acids long. Germline values: CDR1 LNHDA, CDR2 SQIVND (reference sequence). V was trimmed by 1 base and J by 2 bases, leaving 6 bases between them. The CDR3 spells CASSIVQGNQPQHF. CDR3 nucleotides: TGTGCCAGTAGTATAGTCCAGGGCAATCAGCCCCAGCATTTT.

This clone appeared a few times. The gene calls are TRBV29-1 and TRBJ1-2; D might be TRBD1 (6 bases). CDR3 size: 15 residues. Germline V gene lookup returns CDR1 SQVTM and CDR2 ANQGSEA. V was pared by 6 bases and J by 1 base, with 18 bases between. The DNA for the CDR3 is TGCAGCGTCGTCGGGGGCGGGGGGGGTAACTATGGCTACACCTTC. Amino acids: CSVVGGGGGNYGYTF. The whole variable domain, filled in from reference TRBV29-1 and TRBJ1-2, reads SAVISQKPSRDICQRGTSLTIQCQVDSQVTMMFWYRQQPGQSLTLIATANQGSEATYESGFVIDKFPISRPNLTFSTLTVSNMSPEDSSIYLCSVVGGGGGNYGYTFGSGTRLTVV.

This clone showed up just a few times. V is TRBV7-8 and J is TRBJ2-3; D call uncertain. Deletions cut 1 base from V and 1 base from J, with 9 bases between. The CDR3 sequence is 15 residues long. CDR1 and CDR2 (germline): SGHVS, FQNEAQ. CDR3 in DNA: TGTGCCAGCAGCTTAGACCTCTCGGGCACAGATACGCAGTATTTT. Translation gives CASSLDLSGTDTQYF. Supplemented by reference TRBV7-8 and TRBJ2-3, the full variable domain reads GAGVSQSPRYKVAKRGQDVALRCDPISGHVSLFWYQQALGQGPEFLTYFQNEAQLDKSGLPSDRFFAERPEGSVSTLKIQRTQQEDSAVYLCASSLDLSGTDTQYFGPGTRLTVL.

This rearrangement joins TRBV18 to TRBJ1-6; TRBD1 matches at 9 bases. CDR3 size: 17 residues. V trimming: 1 base; J trimming: 9 bases; junction bases outside the gene matches: 10. From germline, CDR1 is KGHSH and CDR2 LQKENI. The CDR3 coding sequence is TGTGCCAGCTCACCACTGATGCCGGGACAGGGTTTTTCACCCCTCCACTTT. Its translation: CASSPLMPGQGFSPLHF.

The chain couples TRBV27 to TRBJ2-1; tentatively, D is TRBD2 (6 bases). The CDR3 has 17 residues. Looked up from germline, CDR1 is MNHEY and CDR2 is SMNVEV (reference sequence). Trimming took off 6 bases at V and 0 bases at J, with 18 bases between the two ends. DNA of the CDR3: TGTGCCAGCAGCCGGGGACTTGCTGGAAGCTCCTACAATGAGCAGTTCTTC. Residues: CASSRGLAGSSYNEQFF.

This clone was seen a few times. V usage is TRBV20-1 and J usage is TRBJ2-1, with TRBD2 as a possible D gene (5 bases). The CDR3 has 10 amino acids. The V and J ends lost 6 bases and 15 bases respectively, with 15 bases between them. The germline V gene has CDR1 DFQATT and CDR2 SNEGSKA (reference sequence). The CDR3 DNA is TGCAGTGCCCTGGCGAGGGCCGTGTTCTTC. Its translation: CSALARAVFF.

This clone was counted ten times or more. The chain recombines TRBV7-2 with TRBJ2-5, with TRBD2 matching 10 bases. CDR1 SGHTA and CDR2 FQGNSA come from the germline V gene. J lost 5 bases, V lost 6 bases, and 3 bases had no gene match. The CDR3 consists of 13 residues. CDR3 coding DNA: TGTGCCAGCAGAGCGGGAGGGGGTGAGACCCAGTACTTC. It encodes CASRAGGGETQYF. Full variable domain (missing parts from reference TRBV7-2 and TRBJ2-5): GAGVSQSPSNKVTEKGKDVELRCDPISGHTALYWYRQSLGQGLEFLIYFQGNSAPDKSGLPSDRFSAERTGGSVSTLTIQRTQQEDSAVYLCASRAGGGETQYFGPGTRLLVL.

The chain is built from TRBV5-1 and TRBJ1-2; D is ambiguous. The V end was cut by 4 bases, the J end by 3 bases, with 10 bases between. The germline CDR1 and CDR2 sequences are SGHRS and YFSETQ. The CDR3 is 13 residues long. The CDR3 DNA sequence: TGCGCCAGCAGCACCAACGGGGACTATGGCTACACCTTC. This sequence encodes CASSTNGDYGYTF. The full variable domain, with the rest looked up from reference TRBV5-1 and TRBJ1-2, is KAGVTQTPRYLIKTRGQQVTLSCSPISGHRSVSWYQQTPGQGLQFLFEYFSETQRNKGNFPGRFSGRQFSNSRSEMNVSTLELGDSALYLCASSTNGDYGYTFGSGTRLTVV.

This clone was picked up a small number of times. The rearrangement joins TRBV5-1 to TRBJ2-1; D might be TRBD1 (7 bases). Germline V lookup: CDR1 SGHRS, CDR2 YFSETQ. The V end lost 6 bases, the J end lost 1 base, and 26 bases lay between the germline ends. The CDR3 contains 19 residues. CDR3 residues: CASILAGGSGGDSYNEQFF. CDR3 nucleotides: TGCGCCAGCATTCTGGCAGGGGGTTCTGGCGGGGATTCCTACAATGAGCAGTTCTTC.

Note on this clone: The same CDR3 arises from other DNA sequences in this sample as well. J is TRBJ1-3 and V is TRBV9; D gene ambiguous. This CDR3 has 15 residues. V was trimmed by 0 bases and J by 0 bases, leaving 7 bases between them. The germline gives CDR1 SGDLS, CDR2 YYNGEE. CDR3 in amino acids: CASSVAGSSGNTIYF. The DNA for the CDR3 is TGTGCCAGCAGCGTAGCGGGGAGCTCTGGAAACACCATATATTTT.

This chain joins TRBV2 and TRBJ1-2, with TRBD1 matching 9 bases. CDR1 is SNHLY, CDR2 FYNNEI, per germline. CDR3 length: 16 residues. After removal of 4 bases from V and 4 bases from J, the junction contained 10 bases not matched to a gene. CDR3 coding DNA: TGTGCCAGCAGTGCCCTCTTGGGACAGGGAATCTATGGCTACACCTTC. Translation: CASSALLGQGIYGYTF. The full variable domain, rest sourced from reference TRBV2 and TRBJ1-2, is EPEVTQTPSHQVTQMGQEVILRCVPISNHLYFYWYRQILGQKVEFLVSFYNNEISEKSEIFDDQFSVERPDGSNFTLKIRSTKLEDSAMYFCASSALLGQGIYGYTFGSGTRLTVV.